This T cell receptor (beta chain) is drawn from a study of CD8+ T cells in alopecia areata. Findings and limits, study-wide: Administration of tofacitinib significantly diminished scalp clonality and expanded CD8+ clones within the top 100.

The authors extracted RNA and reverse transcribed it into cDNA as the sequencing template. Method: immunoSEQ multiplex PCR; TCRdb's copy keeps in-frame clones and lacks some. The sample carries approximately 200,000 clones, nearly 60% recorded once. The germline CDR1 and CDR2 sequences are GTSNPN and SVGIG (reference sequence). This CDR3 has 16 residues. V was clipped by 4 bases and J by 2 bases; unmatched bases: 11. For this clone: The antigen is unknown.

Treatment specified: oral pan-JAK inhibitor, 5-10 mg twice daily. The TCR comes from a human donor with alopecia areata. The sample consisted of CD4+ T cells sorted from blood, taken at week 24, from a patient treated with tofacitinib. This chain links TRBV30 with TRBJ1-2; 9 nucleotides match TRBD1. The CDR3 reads CAWTLPTTGGNYGYTF. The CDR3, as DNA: TGTGCCTGGACCTTACCGACGACAGGGGGGAACTATGGCTACACCTTC.